A single sample gave rise to the 14 T cell receptor beta chains below, sequenced in a study of T-cell memory formation after mild COVID-19. MiXCR, run by TCRdb on the 5' RACE reads, gives a single entry per CDR3 protein. The sample comprises around 65,000 distinct CDR3 sequences, about 9.4% of which are singletons, and approximately 1.1% rests with the top ten. The specimen sequenced was PBMCs or a T cell subset sorted from them (not recorded which). The receptors were gathered from a man younger than 35 who had mild COVID-19 (a few samples of this study predate the infection). Cell type and time point are not known.

This clonotype turned up a few times. This chain joins TRBV11-1 and TRBJ2-3; D not certain. CDR1 and CDR2 (germline): SGHAT, FQDESV (reference sequence). The V and J ends lost 2 bases and 1 base respectively, with 7 bases between them. The CDR3 has 14 amino acids. The CDR3 is CASSLIVGTDTQYF. The DNA for the CDR3 is TGTGCCAGCAGCTTAATCGTGGGCACAGATACGCAGTATTTT. Drawing the rest from reference TRBV11-1 and TRBJ2-3, the complete variable domain is EAEVAQSPRYKITEKSQAVAFWCDPISGHATLYWYRQILGQGPELLVQFQDESVVDDSQLPKDRFSAERLKGVDSTLKIQPAELGDSAMYLCASSLIVGTDTQYFGPGTRLTVL.

The rearrangement uses TRBV5-1 and TRBJ2-6; D unresolved. Between the trimmed V and J ends, which lost 2 bases and 0 bases, there was a span of 6 bases. Germline V lookup: CDR1 SGHRS, CDR2 YFSETQ. This CDR3 is built from 15 residues. The CDR3 here is CASSFTASGANVLTF. For the CDR3, the DNA is TGCGCCAGCAGCTTTACCGCCTCTGGGGCCAACGTCCTGACTTTC. Filled out from reference TRBV5-1 and TRBJ2-6, the complete variable domain reads KAGVTQTPRYLIKTRGQQVTLSCSPISGHRSVSWYQQTPGQGLQFLFEYFSETQRNKGNFPGRFSGRQFSNSRSEMNVSTLELGDSALYLCASSFTASGANVLTFGAGSRLTVL.

This clonotype was recorded a few times. The chain couples TRBV12-3 or TRBV12-4 to TRBJ1-2; the match to TRBD1 covers 7 bases. CDR3 length: 12 amino acids. Trimming removed 5 bases from V and 7 bases from J; junction bases left unmatched: 4. The CDR3 region has the DNA TGTGCCAGCAGTCCCAGGGGGTCTGGCTACACCTTC. Translated: CASSPRGSGYTF.

The V call is TRBV4-1, the J call TRBJ2-5, with D possibly being TRBD2 (7 bases). V gave up 0 bases and J gave up 5 bases, with 16 bases separating them. Germline CDR1 is MGHRA and CDR2 is YSYEKL. This CDR3 contains 16 residues. The CDR3 sequence: CASSQDVRGAWETQYF. The CDR3 DNA reads as TGCGCCAGCAGCCAAGATGTCCGGGGGGCATGGGAGACCCAGTACTTC.

Only a few counts were recorded for this clonotype. CDR3 amino acids: CSARHATGNTEAFF. CDR3 coding DNA: TGCAGTGCTAGACACGCTACAGGAAACACTGAAGCTTTCTTT. The chain joins TRBV20-1 to TRBJ1-1, with D perhaps matching TRBD1 (5 bases). The V end lost 2 bases, the J end lost 2 bases, and 12 bases lay between the germline ends. Germline values: CDR1 DFQATT, CDR2 SNEGSKA (reference sequence). The CDR3 covers 14 residues.

J is TRBJ2-1 and V is TRBV5-1; D is possibly TRBD1 or TRBD2 (5 bases each). Trimming removed 0 bases at V and 0 bases at J, with 7 bases between. The germline V gene has CDR1 SGHRS and CDR2 YFSETQ. CDR3 size: 15 residues. CDR3 protein: CASSLGGISYNEQFF. CDR3 nucleotides: TGCGCCAGCAGCTTGGGGGGGATCTCCTACAATGAGCAGTTCTTC.

This clonotype turned up a few times. The chain uses TRBV6-2 or TRBV6-3 and TRBJ2-5, with D perhaps being TRBD1 or TRBD2 (5 bases each). The germline V gene encodes CDR1 MNHEY and CDR2 SVGEGT. Trimming cost V 3 bases and J 4 bases, with 12 bases left between them. CDR3 length: 14 residues. This chain's CDR3 is CASSYSPGAETQYF. The CDR3, as DNA: TGTGCCAGCAGTTATAGCCCCGGGGCAGAGACCCAGTACTTC.

This clonotype was counted between two and nine times. This sequence joins TRBV28 and TRBJ2-7; D remains ambiguous. The V gene lost 5 bases and the J gene lost 0 bases, with 8 bases spanning the gap. The CDR3 sequence is 13 residues long. Per the germline V gene, CDR1 is MDHEN and CDR2 is SYDVKM. DNA for the CDR3: TGTGCCAGCAGTAATACGTACTCCTACGAGCAGTACGTC. Amino acids: CASSNTYSYEQYV.

V gene TRBV5-1 combines with J gene TRBJ2-1; possibly TRBD2 for D (6 bases). Germline V lookup: CDR1 SGHRS, CDR2 YFSETQ. V lost 5 bases and J 3 bases, leaving 15 bases between the germline ends. CDR3 size: 15 residues. CDR3 in amino acids: CASSWSGGNYNEQFF. Written as DNA, the CDR3 is TGCGCCAGCAGTTGGTCCGGGGGAAACTACAATGAGCAGTTCTTC.

V usage is TRBV19 and J usage is TRBJ2-6; TRBD1 might be the D (6 bases). The germline V gene has CDR1 LNHDA and CDR2 SQIVND (reference sequence). Trimming shortened V by 7 bases and J by 4 bases, and 14 bases separated the two germline ends. This CDR3 has 15 amino acids. The CDR3 protein is CASNLGARGANVLTF. In DNA form, the CDR3 reads TGTGCCAGTAATCTGGGGGCGAGAGGGGCCAACGTCCTGACTTTC.

This clonotype came up a few times. The rearrangement links TRBV7-2 to TRBJ2-6; the D is unclear. The CDR3 extends over 16 amino acids. The germline V gene encodes CDR1 SGHTA and CDR2 FQGNSA. V shed 2 bases and J shed 0 bases, with 8 bases lying between them. CDR3 residues: CASSLSSGSGANVLTF. CDR3 DNA sequence: TGTGCCAGCAGCTTAAGTTCTGGCTCTGGGGCCAACGTCCTGACTTTC.

The CDR3 loop is CATFRRKGGNEQFF. The CDR3 DNA follows: TGTGCCACCTTCAGGCGGAAAGGTGGTAATGAGCAGTTCTTC. The chain links TRBV7-9 to TRBJ2-1; D remains unclear. The CDR3 runs 14 residues. V was pared by 10 bases and J by 7 bases, with 20 bases between. The germline V gene has CDR1 SEHNR and CDR2 FQNEAQ (reference sequence).

This clonotype was detected many times. The chain carries TRBV29-1 and TRBJ2-3, with D perhaps matching TRBD1 or TRBD2 (5 bases each). This CDR3 has 14 amino acids. V was shortened by 2 bases and J by 6 bases, with 15 bases between the two germline ends. Germline assignment: CDR1 SQVTM and CDR2 ANQGSEA. The CDR3 DNA is TGCAGCGTTGAAAAGGGACCAAGTCCGGATACGCAGTATTTT. This gives the protein CSVEKGPSPDTQYF.

This clonotype has just a few counts. V and J are TRBV4-2 and TRBJ1-6; D not resolved. Trimming took 2 bases from V and 8 from J, leaving 10 bases between them. CDR3 length: 14 amino acids. Germline CDR1 and CDR2: LGHNA and YNFKEQ. The CDR3 protein is CASSQHIGDSPLHF. DNA for the CDR3: TGTGCCAGCAGCCAACATATTGGGGATTCACCCCTCCACTTT.